Below, one T cell receptor (beta chain) is given with its context. This sample is part of a study of control samples from healthy donors and cancer patients. Method: immunoSEQ multiplex PCR; TCRdb's copy keeps in-frame clones and lacks some. The sample shows some 130,000 clones, 80% to 95% of them seen only once. CDR3 length: 12 amino acids. Trimming shortened V by 4 bases and J by 1 base, and 7 bases separated the two germline ends. Germline CDR1 and CDR2: GTSNPN and SVGIG (reference sequence). V is TRBV30 and J is TRBJ1-1; D uncertain. This sequence originates from a man between 18 and 35 years old in good health. The sample comprised blood. The DNA of the CDR3 is TGTGCCTGGAAAGGATCGAACACTGAAGCTTTCTTT. Its translation: CAWKGSNTEAFF.